What follows describes a single T cell receptor (beta chain). This sample was taken from a study of OX40 agonist ivuxolimab in advanced cancers. Germline loops: CDR1 SGHNT, CDR2 YENEEA. Trimming shortened V by 0 bases and J by 5 bases, and 10 bases separated the two germline ends. This CDR3 is 15 amino acids long. The repertoire was sequenced with immunoSEQ multiplex PCR; TCRdb's copy has only in-frame clones and lacks some. The sample has about 83,000 clones, about 88% seen once. The V call is TRBV11-3, the J call TRBJ2-2, with D perhaps matching TRBD1 (6 bases). This sequence originates from an adult with an advanced solid tumor such as melanoma, head and neck, liver or kidney cancer. This specimen was CD4+ or CD8+ T cells sorted from blood, taken in a trial of the OX40 agonist ivuxolimab. CDR3 coding DNA: TGTGCCAGCAGCTTAGAGGGGGCGCGGACCGGGGAGCTGTTTTTT. Its translation is CASSLEGARTGELFF.